This paragraph reports one T cell receptor beta chain. In the original workflow: Counts of nucleated cells, estimated from reference gene primer amplification, were obtained. TCRdb's table, derived via immunoSEQ multiplex PCR, lists solely in-frame clones and lacks some. V and J calls plus clone size are reproduced from that table; the DNA served to infer D and trimming. This sample has 90,000 or so clones, with under 90% found just once. V gave up 6 bases and J gave up 2 bases; unmatched junction bases: 11. Germline-derived CDR1 and CDR2 are ENHRY and SYGVKD. The CDR3 is made up of 17 amino acids. This entry belongs to a study of blood T cell repertoires in COVID-19. On the study more broadly: Italy, Spain and the United States were the sources of the convalescent and acute COVID-19 samples. Sample material is recorded as cDNA or gDNA derived from T cells, B-cell-depleted T cells, or PBMCs.

This TCR came from a woman aged 65 to 85 with acute or convalescent COVID-19. Sequencing used peripheral blood. This chain joins TRBV10-3 and TRBJ2-1; 9 bases are shared with TRBD2. The CDR3 DNA reads as TGTGCCATCAGAGCTAGCGGGGTAGGGGGGCCCTACAATGAGCAGTTCTTC. Protein: CAIRASGVGGPYNEQFF.